The rows below give T cell receptor beta chains drawn from one sample of a study of regulatory T cells in long-lasting Graves disease. TCRdb itself ran the multiplex PCR reads through MiXCR, one entry per CDR3 protein. Among 600,000 to 800,000 distinct CDR3 sequences, 25% to 35% were seen once, and the ten largest hold about 40%. The sequences come from peripheral blood mononuclear cells (PBMCs), collected when the disease was refractory, from a patient treated with antithyroid drugs. These receptors originate from a female donor with Graves disease. Both conserved end residues are part of each CDR3. D genes are given only for firm matches. Size values are once, few and many counts, or a class for expanded clones, and some rows have none.

many,TRBV7-9,-,TRBJ2-7,TGTGCCAGCAGTCGGGGGACCTACGAGCAGTACTTC,CASSRGTYEQYF
few,TRBV11-2,-,TRBJ2-2,TGTGCCAGCAGCGTAGGGAGGAAGACCGGGGAGCTGTTTTTT,CASSVGRKTGELFF
-,TRBV28,TRBD1,TRBJ1-4,TGTGCCAGCAGTACGATAACAGGGGTTAATGAAAAACTGTTTTTT,CASSTITGVNEKLFF
few,TRBV29-1,-,TRBJ1-2,TGCAGCGTTGTAGTCCAGGGATTATGGTATGGCTACACCTTC,CSVVVQGLWYGYTF
-,TRBV6-5,TRBD1,TRBJ1-5,TGTGCCAGCAGTTCTACGGGGGACAGGGGATACAATCAGCCCCAGCATTTT,CASSSTGDRGYNQPQHF
many,TRBV2,-,TRBJ1-6,TGTGCCAGCAGGGTCCTTAATTCACCCCTCCACTTT,CASRVLNSPLHF
-,TRBV28,TRBD1,TRBJ1-6,TGTGCCGGGTCAGGGGGAAGCTCCTATAATTCACCCCTCCACTTT,CAGSGGSSYNSPLHF
many,TRBV11-1,-,TRBJ1-1,TGTGCCAGCAGCCACGGTTTGGAGGCTATGAACACTGAAGCTTTCTTT,CASSHGLEAMNTEAFF
-,TRBV20-1,-,TRBJ1-2,TGCAGTGCTAGAGACGAATTGGACTATGGCTACACCTTC,CSARDELDYGYTF
many,TRBV28,TRBD1,TRBJ1-6,TGTGCCAGCAGCTCCCGGGACAGTTATAATTCACCCCTCCACTTT,CASSSRDSYNSPLHF